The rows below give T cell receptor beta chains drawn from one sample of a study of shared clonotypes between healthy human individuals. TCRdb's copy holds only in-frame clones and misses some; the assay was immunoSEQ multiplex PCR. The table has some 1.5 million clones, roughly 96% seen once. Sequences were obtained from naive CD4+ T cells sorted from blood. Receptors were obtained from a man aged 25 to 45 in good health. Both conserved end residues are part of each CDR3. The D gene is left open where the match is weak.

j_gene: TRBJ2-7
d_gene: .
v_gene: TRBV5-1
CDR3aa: CASSKMTAYEQYF
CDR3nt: TGCGCCAGCAGCAAGATGACAGCCTACGAGCAGTACTTC

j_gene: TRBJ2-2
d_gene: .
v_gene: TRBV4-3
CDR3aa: CASSLGGTGELFF
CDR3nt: TGCGCCAGCAGCCTTGGGGGCACCGGGGAGCTGTTTTTT

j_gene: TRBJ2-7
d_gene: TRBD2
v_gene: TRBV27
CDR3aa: CASRSSGSYEQYF
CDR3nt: TGTGCCAGCAGGTCGAGCGGGAGTTACGAGCAGTACTTC

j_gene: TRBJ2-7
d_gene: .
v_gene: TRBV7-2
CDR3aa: CASSLRFLTYEQYF
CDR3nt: TGTGCCAGCAGCTTAAGATTTTTGACCTACGAGCAGTACTTC

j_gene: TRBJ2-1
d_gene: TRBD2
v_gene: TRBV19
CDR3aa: CASRLANNEQFF
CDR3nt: TGTGCCAGTAGACTAGCGAACAATGAGCAGTTCTTC

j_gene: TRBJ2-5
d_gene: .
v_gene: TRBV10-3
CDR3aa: CAISSPSSKLETQYF
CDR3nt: TGTGCCATCAGTAGCCCCTCTAGTAAATTAGAGACCCAGTACTTC

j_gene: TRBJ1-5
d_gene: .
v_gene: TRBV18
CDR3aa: CASSPQKNQPQHF
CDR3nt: TGTGCCAGCTCACCACAGAAGAATCAGCCCCAGCATTTT

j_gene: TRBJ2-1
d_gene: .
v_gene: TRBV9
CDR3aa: CASSTRPMNNEQFF
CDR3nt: TGTGCCAGCAGCACCCGCCCGATGAACAATGAGCAGTTCTTC

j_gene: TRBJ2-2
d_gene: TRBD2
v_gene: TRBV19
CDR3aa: CASREAGRTGELFF
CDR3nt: TGTGCCAGTCGGGAGGCAGGGAGGACCGGGGAGCTGTTTTTT

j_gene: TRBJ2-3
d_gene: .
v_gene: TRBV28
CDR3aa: CASRSQGLGPFTDTQYF
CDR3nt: TGTGCCAGCAGGTCGCAGGGCCTTGGCCCTTTCACAGATACGCAGTATTTT

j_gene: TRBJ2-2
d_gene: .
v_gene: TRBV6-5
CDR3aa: CASREMGELFF
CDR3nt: TGTGCCAGCAGGGAAATGGGGGAGCTGTTTTTT

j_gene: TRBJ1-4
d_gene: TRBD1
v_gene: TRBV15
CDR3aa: CATSRDLRGGGEKLFF
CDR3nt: TGTGCCACCAGCAGAGATCTCAGGGGGGGCGGAGAAAAACTGTTTTTT

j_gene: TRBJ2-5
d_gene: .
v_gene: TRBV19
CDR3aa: CASSFGGAQETQYF
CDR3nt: TGTGCCAGTAGTTTTGGAGGGGCCCAAGAGACCCAGTACTTC

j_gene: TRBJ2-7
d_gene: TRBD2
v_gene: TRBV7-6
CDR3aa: CASSRTSGSSYEQYF
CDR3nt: TGTGCCAGCAGCAGAACTAGCGGGAGCTCCTACGAGCAGTACTTC

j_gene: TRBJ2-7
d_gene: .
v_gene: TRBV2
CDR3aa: CASRYTGYPSYEQYF
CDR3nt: TGTGCCAGCAGATACACAGGGTACCCCTCTTACGAGCAGTACTTC

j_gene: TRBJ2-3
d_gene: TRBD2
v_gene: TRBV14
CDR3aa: CASSQPYYSGRAVVRTDTQYF
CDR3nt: TGTGCCAGCAGCCAACCTTACTACAGCGGGAGGGCCGTCGTCCGCACAGATACGCAGTATTTT

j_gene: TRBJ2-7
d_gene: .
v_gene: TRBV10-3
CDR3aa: CAISEPAVYEQYF
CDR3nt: TGTGCCATCAGTGAGCCGGCCGTGTACGAGCAGTACTTC

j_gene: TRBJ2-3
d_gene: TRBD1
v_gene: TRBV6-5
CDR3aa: CASSYRDRVTDTQYF
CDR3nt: TGTGCCAGCAGTTACCGGGACAGGGTTACAGATACGCAGTATTTT

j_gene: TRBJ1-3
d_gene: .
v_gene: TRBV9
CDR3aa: CASSVQGTYSGNTIYF
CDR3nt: TGTGCCAGCAGCGTACAGGGAACCTACTCTGGAAACACCATATATTTT

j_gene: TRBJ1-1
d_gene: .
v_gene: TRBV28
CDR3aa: CASSLSRQVNTEAFF
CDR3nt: TGTGCCAGCAGTTTATCTAGACAGGTAAACACTGAAGCTTTCTTT

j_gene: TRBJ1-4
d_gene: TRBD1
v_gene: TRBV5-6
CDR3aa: CASSAGQGQKLFF
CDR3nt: TGTGCCAGCAGCGCCGGACAGGGACAAAAACTGTTTTTT

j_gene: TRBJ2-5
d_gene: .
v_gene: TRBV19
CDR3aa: CASSILYDVRTQYF
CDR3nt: TGTGCCAGTAGTATACTCTATGACGTTAGGACCCAGTACTTC

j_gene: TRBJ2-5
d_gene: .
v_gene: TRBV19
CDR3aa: CASSIDTRNQETQYF
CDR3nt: TGTGCCAGTAGTATAGATACCAGAAACCAGGAGACCCAGTACTTC

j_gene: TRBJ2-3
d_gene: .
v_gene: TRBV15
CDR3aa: CATSKMSGANTDTQYF
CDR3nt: TGTGCCACCAGCAAAATGTCAGGGGCCAACACAGATACGCAGTATTTT

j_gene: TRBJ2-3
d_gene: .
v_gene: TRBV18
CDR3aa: CASSPPIWEWDTQYF
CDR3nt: TGTGCCAGCTCACCACCGATTTGGGAGTGGGATACGCAGTATTTT

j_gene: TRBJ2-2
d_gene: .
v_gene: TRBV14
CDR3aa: CASSPRPGQPTGELFF
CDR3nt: TGTGCCAGCAGCCCCCGCCCCGGACAGCCCACCGGGGAGCTGTTTTTT

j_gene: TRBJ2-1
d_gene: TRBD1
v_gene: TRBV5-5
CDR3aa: CASSSLQGKNEQFF
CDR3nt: TGTGCCAGCAGCTCTTTACAGGGGAAAAATGAGCAGTTCTTC

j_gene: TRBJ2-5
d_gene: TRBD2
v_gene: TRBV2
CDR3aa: CASSDSIAGEEETQYF
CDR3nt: TGTGCCAGCAGTGATAGTATAGCGGGAGAAGAGGAGACCCAGTACTTC

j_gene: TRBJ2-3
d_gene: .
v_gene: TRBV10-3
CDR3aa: CAISEPPQDTQYF
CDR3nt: TGTGCCATCAGTGAGCCCCCTCAGGATACGCAGTATTTT

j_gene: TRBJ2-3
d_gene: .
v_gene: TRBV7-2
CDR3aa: CASSSILSTDTQYF
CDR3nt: TGTGCCAGCAGCTCCATTCTCAGCACAGATACGCAGTATTTT

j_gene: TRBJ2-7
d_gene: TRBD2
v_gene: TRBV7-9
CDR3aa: CASSSTSGRAYSYEQYF
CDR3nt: TGTGCCAGCAGCTCGACTAGCGGGAGGGCCTATTCATACGAGCAGTACTTC

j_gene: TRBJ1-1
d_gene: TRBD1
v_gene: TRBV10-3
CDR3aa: CAISEFQGARTEAFF
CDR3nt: TGTGCCATCAGTGAGTTTCAGGGGGCGCGGACTGAAGCTTTCTTT

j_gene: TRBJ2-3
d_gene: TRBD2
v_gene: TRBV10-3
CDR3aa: CAISEGTSGMSDTQYF
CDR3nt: TGTGCCATCAGTGAGGGGACTAGCGGGATGTCAGATACGCAGTATTTT

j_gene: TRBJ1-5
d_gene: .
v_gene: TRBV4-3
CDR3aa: CASSLMRGPGVQPQHF
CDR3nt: TGCGCCAGCAGCCTCATGCGTGGACCGGGGGTTCAGCCCCAGCATTTT

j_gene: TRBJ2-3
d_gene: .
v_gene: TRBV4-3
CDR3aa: CASSWAFGTDTQYF
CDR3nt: TGCGCCAGCAGCTGGGCCTTCGGCACAGATACGCAGTATTTT

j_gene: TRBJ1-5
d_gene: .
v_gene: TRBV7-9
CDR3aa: CASSLGADIMGQPQHF
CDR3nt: TGTGCCAGCAGCTTGGGGGCGGACATCATGGGTCAGCCCCAGCATTTT

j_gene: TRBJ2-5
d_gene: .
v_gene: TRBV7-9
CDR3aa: CASGRSTVEETQYF
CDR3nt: TGTGCCAGCGGTCGATCAACGGTCGAAGAGACCCAGTACTTC

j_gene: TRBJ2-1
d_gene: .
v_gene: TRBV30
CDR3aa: CAWSNGLQFF
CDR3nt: TGTGCCTGGAGTAATGGTTTACAGTTCTTC

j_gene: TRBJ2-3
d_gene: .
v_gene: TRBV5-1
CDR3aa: CASSLPGLATDTQYF
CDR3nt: TGCGCCAGCAGCTTGCCGGGTCTAGCGACAGATACGCAGTATTTT

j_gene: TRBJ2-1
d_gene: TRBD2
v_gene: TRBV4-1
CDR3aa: CASSQGLAGFSYNEQFF
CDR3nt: TGCGCCAGCAGCCAGGGTTTAGCGGGATTCTCCTACAATGAGCAGTTCTTC

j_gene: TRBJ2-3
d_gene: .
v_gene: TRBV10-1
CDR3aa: CASSMGGDSDTQYF
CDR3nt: TGCGCCAGCAGTATGGGGGGAGACTCAGATACGCAGTATTTT

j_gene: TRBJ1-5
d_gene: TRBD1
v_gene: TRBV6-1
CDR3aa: CASSEMVQGAGQPQHF
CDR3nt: TGTGCCAGCAGTGAGATGGTACAGGGGGCCGGTCAGCCCCAGCATTTT

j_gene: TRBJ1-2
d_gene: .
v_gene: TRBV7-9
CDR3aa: CASSLVAPTYANYGYTF
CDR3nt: TGTGCCAGCAGCTTAGTTGCCCCGACTTACGCTAACTATGGCTACACCTTC

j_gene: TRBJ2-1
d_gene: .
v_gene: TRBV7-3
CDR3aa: CASSWPGTSYNEQFF
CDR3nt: TGTGCCAGCAGCTGGCCAGGGACCTCCTACAATGAGCAGTTCTTC

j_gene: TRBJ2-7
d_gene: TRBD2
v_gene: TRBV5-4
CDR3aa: CASSSTSGSYEQYF
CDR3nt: TGTGCCAGCAGCTCGACTAGCGGGTCCTACGAGCAGTACTTC